The 10 T cell receptor beta chains reported below all come from one sample, sequenced in a study of blood T cells in healthy people across ages. Primers used in a second PCR of roughly 6 to 12 cycles were a sample-barcoded 5' primer and a J-beta primer mix. TCRdb recomputed calls from the 5' RACE reads with MiXCR, one row per CDR3 protein. The sample lists around 1,800,000 distinct CDR3 sequences; about two fifths were seen once. The source material was blood. Receptors were obtained from a human donor in good health.

This clonotype was counted between two and nine times. V is TRBV20-1 and J is TRBJ2-5; D may match TRBD1 or TRBD2 (5 bases each). The CDR3 contains 14 residues. The V gene lost 0 bases and the J gene lost 5 bases, with 13 bases spanning the gap. The V gene's germline CDR1 is DFQATT and CDR2 SNEGSKA (reference sequence). The DNA for the CDR3 is TGCAGTGCTAGAGATTGGGCCCGGGGCGAGACCCAGTACTTC. Protein sequence: CSARDWARGETQYF.

The V call is TRBV6-5, the J call TRBJ1-6; a weak D match, TRBD1 (5 bases). Trimming cost V 6 bases and J 10 bases, with 22 bases left between them. The CDR3 length is 16 residues. The germline V gene encodes CDR1 MNHEY and CDR2 SVGAGI. CDR3 nucleotides: TGTGCCAGCAGAAGGGACGGGGGGGACGTGAACTCACCCCTCCACTTT. This translates into CASRRDGGDVNSPLHF.

This chain uses TRBV7-8 with TRBJ1-6; no definite D call. The CDR3 is made up of 15 amino acids. V was pared by 5 bases and J by 14 bases, with 22 bases between. Germline CDR1 SGHVS, CDR2 FQNEAQ. CDR3 bases: TGTGCCAGCAGCCCAGAAGGTCGGGATTTTATCTCCCTCCACTTT. This codes for CASSPEGRDFISLHF. Using reference TRBV7-8 and TRBJ1-6 for the parts outside the CDR3, the full variable domain is GAGVSQSPRYKVAKRGQDVALRCDPISGHVSLFWYQQALGQGPEFLTYFQNEAQLDKSGLPSDRFFAERPEGSVSTLKIQRTQQEDSAVYLCASSPEGRDFISLHFGNGTRLTVT.

This clonotype was picked up one time. The chain uses TRBV30 and TRBJ1-5; weak D call: TRBD1 (5 bases). Germline CDR1 GTSNPN, CDR2 SVGIG (reference sequence). V lost 5 bases and J 6 bases, leaving 17 bases between the germline ends. The CDR3 covers 14 residues. The CDR3 reads CAWAPGSATQPQHF. In nucleotides, the CDR3 is TGTGCCTGGGCCCCAGGGAGCGCTACTCAGCCCCAGCATTTT.

In its sample, this clonotype was seen once. A read error may produce the germline difference seen at one junction end. The chain is built from TRBV6-5 and TRBJ1-2; 9 positions agree with TRBD1. This CDR3 contains 14 residues. From germline, CDR1 is MNHEY and CDR2 SVGAGI. CDR3 bases: TGTGCCGGCAGTTACGGACAGGGGATGTGGGGCTACACCTTC. Translating gives CAGSYGQGMWGYTF.

This clonotype showed up just a few times. The J gene is TRBJ1-4, the V gene TRBV4-2, with D possibly matching TRBD1 (6 bases). Trimming stripped 1 base from V and 4 bases from J, with 10 bases between. CDR1 and CDR2 from the germline V gene are LGHNA and YNFKEQ. This CDR3 region has 15 residues. As DNA, the CDR3 is TGTGCCAGCAGCCAAGGGACAGAACTTAATGAAAAACTGTTTTTT. Encoded protein: CASSQGTELNEKLFF.

The chain combines TRBV6-1 with TRBJ2-5; 7 bases match TRBD2. The trim removed 4 bases at V and 1 base at J, leaving 9 bases unmatched. Germline CDR1 MNHNS, CDR2 SASEGT. The CDR3 has 16 amino acids. The CDR3 protein is CASSAGTNGVQETQYF. The CDR3 coding sequence is TGTGCCAGCAGTGCTGGGACTAACGGGGTCCAAGAGACCCAGTACTTC.

The CDR3 DNA sequence: TGCGCCAGCGGGACAGGGGAGTATAGCTCCTACGAGCAGTACTTC. Its protein product is CASGTGEYSSYEQYF. This chain links TRBV5-1 with TRBJ2-7; the match to TRBD1 covers 10 bases. CDR1 is SGHRS, CDR2 YFSETQ, per germline. The CDR3 has 15 residues. V shed 7 bases and J 0 bases; nucleotides not matched to a gene: 7. The whole variable domain, filled in from reference TRBV5-1 and TRBJ2-7, reads KAGVTQTPRYLIKTRGQQVTLSCSPISGHRSVSWYQQTPGQGLQFLFEYFSETQRNKGNFPGRFSGRQFSNSRSEMNVSTLELGDSALYLCASGTGEYSSYEQYFGPGTRLTVT.

This chain links TRBV29-1 with TRBJ1-2; TRBD1 aligns across 11 bases. Germline V gives CDR1 SQVTM, CDR2 ANQGSEA. V shed 4 bases and J 8 bases; nucleotides not matched to a gene: 9. This CDR3 is 14 amino acids long. CDR3: CSVAGLGQGDGYTF. In DNA, the CDR3 is TGCAGCGTTGCCGGCTTGGGACAGGGGGACGGCTACACCTTC.

This clonotype showed up just once. The gene calls are TRBV20-1 and TRBJ2-4, with 7 bases aligning to TRBD2. The end of the DNA aligns better with TRBJ2-5, so the J call may be wrong. This CDR3 is built from 14 residues. Germline V gene lookup returns CDR1 DFQATT and CDR2 SNEGSKA (reference sequence). For the CDR3, the DNA is TGCAGTGCCAAAAATTGGGGGGGAAAAGAGACCCAGTACTTC. Its protein is CSAKNWGGKETQYF.